The next 15 T cell receptor beta chains were all read from a single sample in a study of cytomegalovirus exposure and HLA in healthy donors. Primers included in the PCR were 60 Vbeta and 13 Jbeta primers. Only in-frame clones appear in the TCRdb table, and some are missing; sequencing was by immunoSEQ multiplex PCR. The table records fewer than 200,000 clones, approximately 77% of them present only once. Sequences were obtained from PBMCs. These receptors were collected from a man in his forties in good health and CMV-seropositive.

CDR3 sequence: CSVPGTTPREQFF. CDR3 DNA sequence: TGCAGCGTTCCCGGGACAACTCCCCGGGAGCAGTTCTTC. J is TRBJ2-1 and V is TRBV29-1, with D perhaps matching TRBD1 (6 bases). The length of the CDR3 is 13 residues. V lost 5 bases and J lost 10, with 18 bases in between. CDR1 is SQVTM, CDR2 ANQGSEA, per germline.

This chain joins TRBV7-8 and TRBJ2-7; no reliable D call. Trimming removed 5 bases at V and 2 bases at J, with 4 bases between. Germline values: CDR1 SGHVS, CDR2 FQNEAQ. The length of the CDR3 is 11 residues. The CDR3 sequence: CASSITYEQYF. The CDR3 DNA sequence: TGTGCCAGCAGCATTACCTACGAGCAGTACTTC.

The sample holds one count of this clone. The chain employs TRBV18 and TRBJ2-1, with D possibly being TRBD2 (6 bases). This CDR3 is built from 15 residues. CDR1 is KGHSH, CDR2 LQKENI, per germline. With 1 base removed from V and 10 bases from J, the gap between germline ends came to 17 bases. The CDR3 sequence: CASSPREDYLREQFF. The CDR3 coding sequence is TGTGCCAGCTCACCACGAGAGGACTACCTCAGAGAGCAGTTCTTC.

The chain has TRBV7-9 and TRBJ1-1, with D possibly matching TRBD1 (5 bases). This CDR3 spans 14 amino acids. Deletions cut 0 bases from V and 6 bases from J, with 11 bases between. Germline CDR1 reads SEHNR; CDR2 reads FQNEAQ (reference sequence). The CDR3 sequence: CASSLAGGEAEAFF. The CDR3 nucleotides read TGTGCCAGCAGCTTAGCGGGAGGGGAGGCTGAAGCTTTCTTT. Drawing the rest from reference TRBV7-9 and TRBJ1-1, the complete variable domain is DTGVSQNPRHKITKRGQNVTFRCDPISEHNRLYWYRQTLGQGPEFLTYFQNEAQLEKSRLLSDRFSAERPKGSFSTLEIQRTEQGDSAMYLCASSLAGGEAEAFFGQGTRLTVV.

V usage is TRBV6-1 and J usage is TRBJ1-5; D is perhaps TRBD1 (5 bases). Germline V CDR1 and CDR2: MNHNS, SASEGT. Trimming shortened V by 2 bases and J by 7 bases, and 15 bases separated the two germline ends. This CDR3 is 15 amino acids long. The CDR3 protein is CASSESSGLTQPQHF. In DNA, the CDR3 is TGTGCCAGCAGTGAATCCTCAGGGCTTACCCAGCCCCAGCATTTT.

The CDR3 DNA sequence: TGTGCCAGCAGCTTAGTTAGCGGGGGGGTGGTAGATACGCAGTATTTT. Translation gives CASSLVSGGVVDTQYF. The J gene is TRBJ2-3, the V gene TRBV11-2, with 11 bases lining up with TRBD2. This CDR3 is 16 amino acids long. The V and J ends lost 1 base and 5 bases, in that order; junction bases with no gene match: 5. The germline V gene encodes CDR1 SGHAT and CDR2 FQNNGV.

V is TRBV7-7 and J is TRBJ2-3, with D tentatively TRBD1 (6 bases). The CDR3 runs 15 residues. V shed 2 bases and J shed 5 bases, with 14 bases lying between them. CDR1 SSHAT and CDR2 FNYEAQ come from the germline V gene (reference sequence). The CDR3, as DNA: TGTGCCAGCAGCTTAAGGTCAGGGGACCAAGATACGCAGTATTTT. This codes for CASSLRSGDQDTQYF.

In nucleotides, the CDR3 is TGTGCCAGCAGCGCCCCCCGGGGGGCCGGGACATACGATGAAAAACTGTTTTTT. Protein product: CASSAPRGAGTYDEKLFF. The chain couples TRBV5-6 to TRBJ1-4; possibly TRBD1 for D (6 bases). CDR1 and CDR2 (germline): SGHDT, YYEEEE. V lost 4 bases and J lost 6, with 25 bases in between. CDR3 length equals 18 residues.

The chain uses TRBV6-5 and TRBJ2-7; D perhaps matches TRBD2 (5 bases). The germline V gene encodes CDR1 MNHEY and CDR2 SVGAGI. The CDR3 covers 14 residues. Trimming pared 5 bases from V and 2 bases from J, leaving 13 bases between. The CDR3 coding sequence is TGTGCCAGCAGTACCAAACTAGTGCCCTACGAGCAGTACTTC. This encodes CASSTKLVPYEQYF.

The rearrangement uses TRBV5-6 and TRBJ2-1; the match to TRBD2 covers 12 bases. The CDR3 is made up of 16 amino acids. V lost 5 bases to trimming and J lost 3 bases; unmatched junction nucleotides: 6. CDR1 is SGHDT, CDR2 YYEEEE, per germline. The CDR3 reads CASRPGTSGLYNEQFF. DNA for the CDR3: TGTGCCAGCAGACCCGGGACTAGCGGGCTCTACAATGAGCAGTTCTTC.

The gene calls are TRBV11-1 and TRBJ2-7, with TRBD2 as a possible D gene (5 bases). CDR1 is SGHAT and CDR2 is FQDESV in the germline V gene (reference sequence). The V gene lost 1 base and the J gene lost 7 bases, with 17 bases spanning the gap. The CDR3 consists of 15 residues. This CDR3 reads CASSLEAREWREQYF. The CDR3, as DNA: TGTGCCAGCAGCTTAGAGGCTAGGGAATGGAGGGAGCAGTACTTC.

This chain joins TRBV30 and TRBJ2-1; D not resolved. The germline V gene encodes CDR1 GTSNPN and CDR2 SVGIG (reference sequence). This CDR3 is 14 amino acids long. The ends were cut back, 0 bases at V and 0 bases at J, with 6 bases in the middle. This CDR3 is CAWSVGSSYNEQFF. The CDR3 DNA reads TGTGCCTGGAGTGTGGGCAGCTCCTACAATGAGCAGTTCTTC.

This clone was seen just once. In DNA form, the CDR3 reads TGCAGCGTCCCCGGGACTACAGATACGCAGTATTTT. Translation gives CSVPGTTDTQYF. The gene calls are TRBV29-1 and TRBJ2-3; a possible D gene is TRBD2 (6 bases). The CDR3 covers 12 residues. V was pared by 6 bases and J by 3 bases, with 10 bases between. CDR1 SQVTM and CDR2 ANQGSEA come from the germline V gene.

The CDR3 sequence: CASSVIGGNTGELFF. The CDR3 coding sequence is TGTGCCAGCAGTGTTATCGGAGGAAACACCGGGGAGCTGTTTTTT. The V call is TRBV6-1, the J call TRBJ2-2; D perhaps matches TRBD2 (5 bases). This CDR3 spans 15 amino acids. The germline V gene has CDR1 MNHNS and CDR2 SASEGT. Trimming took off 4 bases at V and 2 bases at J, with 11 bases between the two ends.

This clone appeared once. V usage is TRBV2 and J usage is TRBJ2-7; 8 bases map to TRBD1. Germline assignment: CDR1 SNHLY and CDR2 FYNNEI. The CDR3 is made up of 15 amino acids. With 5 bases clipped from V and 1 base from J, the junction kept 7 bases outside the gene matches. In DNA form, the CDR3 reads TGTGCCAGCAGTCCTGACAGGGGTTGGTCCTACGAGCAGTACTTC. Amino acid sequence: CASSPDRGWSYEQYF. The whole variable domain, remainder taken from reference TRBV2 and TRBJ2-7, is EPEVTQTPSHQVTQMGQEVILRCVPISNHLYFYWYRQILGQKVEFLVSFYNNEISEKSEIFDDQFSVERPDGSNFTLKIRSTKLEDSAMYFCASSPDRGWSYEQYFGPGTRLTVT.